Each of the 26 T cell receptor beta chains below was sequenced from the same sample in a study of T-cell reconstitution after alpha-beta-depleted transplantation in children. Preparing the TCRbeta library involved the use of unique molecular identifiers. TCRdb redid the calling of the PCR reads with MiXCR, one entry per CDR3 protein. Altogether about 200,000 distinct CDR3 sequences are present, about 8.2% being singletons, with the ten largest covering approximately 40%. Sample: PBMCs, mostly from graft donor cells, taken 360 days after TCRalphabeta/CD19-depleted stem cell transplant. The receptor set was obtained from a male patient between 2 and 15 years old who had a stem cell transplant for acute myeloid leukemia, so the T cells may come from the graft donor.

This chain joins TRBV12-3 or TRBV12-4 and TRBJ2-7; 8 nucleotides align to TRBD1. The CDR3 consists of 14 residues. V lost 2 bases, J lost 6 bases, and 6 bases stayed unmatched. CDR3 region: CASSLRDRLTEQYF. CDR3 DNA: TGTGCCAGCAGTTTACGGGACAGGTTGACCGAGCAGTACTTC.

There are a few counts of this clonotype. This chain joins TRBV21-1 and TRBJ2-6; the listed D gene, TRBD2, was not tested against the DNA. TRBV21-1 is reported as a pseudogene. The CDR3 totals 20 residues. The CDR3 region has the DNA TGTGCCAGCACCACCAGCGGGTGTAGCGGGACCAGCTCTGGGGCCAACGTCCTGACTTTC. Protein product: CASTTSGCSGTSSGANVLTF.

This clonotype was counted many times. CDR3 in DNA: TGCAGTGCTAGAGATCTGCGATACGAGACCCAGTACTTC. The encoded protein is CSARDLRYETQYF. V and J are TRBV20-1 and TRBJ2-5; D ambiguous. The V and J ends lost 0 bases and 5 bases respectively, with 10 bases between them. The CDR3 is made up of 13 amino acids. The V gene's germline CDR1 is DFQATT and CDR2 SNEGSKA (reference sequence).

The V gene is TRBV27, the J gene TRBJ2-2; TRBD2 matches 10 bases. Germline V gene data show CDR1 as MNHEY and CDR2 as SMNVEV (reference sequence). The CDR3 is 15 residues long. Trimming cost V 3 bases and J 6 bases; bases outside gene matches: 4. The DNA for the CDR3 is TGTGCCAGCAGTTTCCTAGCGGGAGTTGCCGGGGAGCTGTTTTTT. It specifies CASSFLAGVAGELFF.

Only a few counts were recorded for this clonotype. The V and J genes are TRBV18 and TRBJ1-1; 7 nucleotides line up with TRBD1. Germline lookup yields CDR1 KGHSH and CDR2 LQKENI. The CDR3 runs to 18 residues. V was clipped by 6 bases and J by 0 bases; unmatched bases: 16. The chain's CDR3 is CASSHVRDSGSLNTEAFF. Written as DNA, the CDR3 is TGTGCCAGCTCTCACGTCCGGGACAGCGGTAGCTTGAACACTGAAGCTTTCTTT.

In its sample, this clonotype was seen many times. This chain uses TRBV20-1 with TRBJ2-7; tentative D call: TRBD1 (6 bases). Trimming left V 1 base short and J 3 bases short, with 16 bases between. There are 15 residues in the CDR3. Germline V gene lookup returns CDR1 DFQATT and CDR2 SNEGSKA (reference sequence). CDR3 coding DNA: TGCAGTGCTAGAGGGACCAGGGGTAGCCTCTACGAGCAGTACTTC. Protein product: CSARGTRGSLYEQYF.

The genes are TRBV10-3 and TRBJ1-2; D gene unclear. Trimming removed 10 bases at V and 4 bases at J, with 10 bases between. The CDR3 is made up of 11 amino acids. CDR1 is ENHRY and CDR2 is SYGVKD in the germline V gene. The CDR3 here is CATASFYGYTF. The CDR3 nucleotides are TGTGCCACCGCCTCCTTCTATGGCTACACCTTC.

Only a few counts were recorded for this clonotype. The gene calls are TRBV3-1 and TRBJ1-1; tentatively, D is TRBD1 (5 bases). Per the germline V gene, CDR1 is LGHDT and CDR2 is YNNKEL (reference sequence). The CDR3 is 12 residues long. V was pared by 1 base and J by 10 bases, with 10 bases between. CDR3 bases: TGTGCCAGCAGCCAAGGGGGCCGGGGAGCTTTCTTT. Residues: CASSQGGRGAFF.

A few counts support this clonotype. J is TRBJ2-2 and V is TRBV7-3, with TRBD2 identical over 7 bases. The CDR3 has 15 residues. V lost 5 bases to trimming and J lost 5 bases; unmatched junction nucleotides: 8. Germline assignment: CDR1 SGHTA and CDR2 FQGTGA. The CDR3 reads CASSPGRGRTGELFF. The CDR3 region has the DNA TGTGCCAGCAGCCCTGGGCGGGGGAGGACCGGGGAGCTGTTTTTT.

The table lists this clonotype with a few counts. V is TRBV20-1 and J is TRBJ1-1; D gene uncertain. CDR3 length equals 14 residues. Germline V gene lookup returns CDR1 DFQATT and CDR2 SNEGSKA (reference sequence). V was cut by 3 bases and J by 1 base, with 12 bases left in between. The CDR3, as DNA: TGCAGTGCTAGTACCGGCGGTGGGAACACTGAAGCTTTCTTT. It translates to CSASTGGGNTEAFF.

This clonotype was recorded many times. The J gene is TRBJ1-4, the V gene TRBV6-1, with D maybe TRBD1 (6 bases). The CDR3 has 14 residues. V lost 6 bases, J lost 3 bases, and 11 bases lay in between. Germline-derived CDR1 and CDR2 are MNHNS and SASEGT. CDR3 amino acids: CASSPQGSNEKLFF. The CDR3, as DNA: TGTGCCAGCAGCCCACAGGGTTCTAATGAAAAACTGTTTTTT.

As regards this clonotype: A much more abundant neighbour one base away suggests this may be a read error. This sequence joins TRBV16 and TRBJ2-1, with 8 bases matching TRBD2. The germline V gene encodes CDR1 KGHSY and CDR2 FQNENV. The CDR3 is 19 amino acids. J gave up 8 bases and V 4 bases, and 22 bases lay outside the gene matches. In DNA form, the CDR3 reads TGTGCCAGCAGCCTATCCTCCGGGACTAGTAGATCCCCCTTTTATGAGCAGTTCTTC. Its translation: CASSLSSGTSRSPFYEQFF.

The chain employs TRBV7-6 and TRBJ2-3; 10 nucleotides line up with TRBD2. V gave up 5 bases and J gave up 3 bases; unmatched junction bases: 5. Germline lookup yields CDR1 SGHVS and CDR2 FNYEAQ. The CDR3 has 15 residues. This chain's CDR3 is CASSPLAGNTDTQYF. The CDR3 DNA reads TGTGCCAGCAGCCCACTAGCGGGAAATACAGATACGCAGTATTTT. Together with reference TRBV7-6 and TRBJ2-3, the CDR3 gives the full variable domain: GAGVSQSPRYKVTKRGQDVALRCDPISGHVSLYWYRQALGQGPEFLTYFNYEAQQDKSGLPNDRFSAERPEGSISTLTIQRTEQRDSAMYRCASSPLAGNTDTQYFGPGTRLTVL.

The rearrangement links TRBV5-5 to TRBJ1-1; D perhaps matches TRBD1 (6 bases). CDR1 SGHKS and CDR2 YYEKEE come from the germline V gene (reference sequence). V was pared by 2 bases and J by 1 base, with 9 bases between. The CDR3 covers 14 residues. CDR3 sequence reads: CASSFGQKNTEAFF. As DNA, the CDR3 is TGTGCCAGCAGCTTTGGACAGAAGAACACTGAAGCTTTCTTT.

This clonotype was observed many times. V and J are TRBV20-1 and TRBJ2-7, with D tentatively TRBD1 (6 bases). Germline lookup yields CDR1 DFQATT and CDR2 SNEGSKA (reference sequence). Trimming took 3 bases from V and 5 from J, leaving 17 bases between them. The CDR3 is made up of 14 amino acids. The CDR3: CSASIPHRVHEQYF. The DNA of the CDR3 is TGCAGTGCTAGTATCCCCCACAGGGTCCACGAGCAGTACTTC.

This clonotype was observed a few times. The V and J genes are TRBV20-1 and TRBJ2-1, with 13 positions matching TRBD2. The junction had 10 bases not matched to a gene; V was cut back by 8 bases and J by 6 bases. Germline V gene lookup returns CDR1 DFQATT and CDR2 SNEGSKA (reference sequence). This CDR3 has 15 amino acids. CDR3 in DNA: TGCAGTCCTACTAGCGGGGGGGCGGGAGGCAATGAGCAGTTCTTC. Amino acid sequence: CSPTSGGAGGNEQFF.

This clonotype was seen repeatedly, ten times or more. The CDR3 DNA reads TGTGCCAGCAGTACCCGGGAGCTAGAGACCCAGTACTTC. This encodes CASSTRELETQYF. The chain couples TRBV12-3 or TRBV12-4 to TRBJ2-5, with D possibly TRBD2 on 6 matching bases. V was shortened by 5 bases and J by 4 bases, with 11 bases between the two germline ends. The CDR3 is made up of 13 amino acids.

The chain has TRBV5-5 and TRBJ2-5, with D uncertain. CDR3 length: 14 amino acids. Germline loops: CDR1 SGHKS, CDR2 YYEKEE (reference sequence). V was pared by 4 bases and J by 5 bases, with 15 bases between. The CDR3 DNA follows: TGTGCCAGCAGCATGATACAGCAAAGGGAGACCCAGTACTTC. Amino acid sequence: CASSMIQQRETQYF.

The gene calls are TRBV10-3 and TRBJ2-7; 10 nucleotides agree with TRBD2. The ends lost 5 bases at V and 7 bases at J; junction bases unmatched: 11. CDR1 ENHRY and CDR2 SYGVKD come from the germline V gene. The CDR3 is 15 residues long. This CDR3 reads CAISLPLAGVGEQYF. CDR3 in DNA: TGTGCCATCAGTTTACCTCTAGCGGGAGTCGGGGAGCAGTACTTC.

This clonotype showed up just a few times. The chain combines TRBV20-1 with TRBJ2-3; TRBD2 matches at 7 bases. The V gene's germline CDR1 is DFQATT and CDR2 SNEGSKA (reference sequence). This CDR3 region has 13 residues. The CDR3 loop is CSATLAGINTQYF. CDR3 bases: TGCAGCGCCACTTTAGCGGGTATCAATACGCAGTATTTT.

The V gene is TRBV18, the J gene TRBJ2-4; perhaps TRBD2 as D (6 bases). V lost 1 base and J lost 2, with 12 bases in between. The germline CDR1 and CDR2 sequences are KGHSH and LQKENI. The CDR3 sequence is 16 residues long. CDR3 protein: CASSPQGGWTKNIQYF. CDR3 DNA sequence: TGTGCCAGCTCACCACAGGGAGGTTGGACCAAAAACATTCAGTACTTC.

This clonotype was recorded a few times. As DNA, the CDR3 is TGTGCCAGCAGGGGAACAGACAGGGCCGGTGAAAAACTGTTTTTT. Protein: CASRGTDRAGEKLFF. This sequence joins TRBV12-3 or TRBV12-4 and TRBJ1-4, with TRBD1 identical over 7 bases. With 6 bases clipped from V and 7 bases from J, the junction kept 11 bases outside the gene matches. This CDR3 comprises 15 residues.

CDR3 sequence (DNA): TGCAGTGCTAGAGTGAACGGTGGAGCAGATACGCAGTATTTT. Amino acids: CSARVNGGADTQYF. The V gene is TRBV20-1, the J gene TRBJ2-3, with no clear D. The CDR3 is 14 amino acids. Trimming stripped 1 base from V and 4 bases from J, with 12 bases between. Germline V gene sequence: CDR1 DFQATT, CDR2 SNEGSKA (reference sequence).

The sample holds many counts of this clonotype. This chain connects TRBV5-1 to TRBJ1-1; 7 nucleotides agree with TRBD1. The CDR3 has 19 amino acids. Trimming removed 3 bases from V and 4 bases from J; junction bases left unmatched: 21. CDR1 SGHRS and CDR2 YFSETQ come from the germline V gene. CDR3 nucleotides: TGCGCCAGCAGCTCCTATTACATGGACAGGCGTCGATACAGCACTGAAGCTTTCTTT. Its protein is CASSSYYMDRRRYSTEAFF.

This clonotype was seen repeatedly, ten times or more. The chain combines TRBV10-3 with TRBJ2-1; the match to TRBD1 covers 9 bases. J was trimmed by 7 bases and V by 4 bases; bases with no gene match: 2. The CDR3 loop spans 13 amino acids. The germline V gene encodes CDR1 ENHRY and CDR2 SYGVKD. The CDR3 DNA sequence: TGTGCCATCAGTGGGACAGGGGCTAATGAGCAGTTCTTC. Encoded protein: CAISGTGANEQFF.

For the CDR3, the DNA is TGTGCCAGCAGCCGATTCCCCTTTATAGGGGTAGGGGTAGATGAAAAACTGTTTTTT. This encodes CASSRFPFIGVGVDEKLFF. The genes are TRBV4-2 and TRBJ1-4; D is perhaps TRBD1 (5 bases). The germline CDR1 and CDR2 sequences are LGHNA and YNFKEQ. The CDR3 has 19 amino acids. V gave up 4 bases and J gave up 6 bases, with 27 bases separating them.